Presented here are 29 T cell receptor beta chains from one specimen sequenced in a study of blood T cell repertoires in COVID-19. Method: immunoSEQ multiplex PCR; TCRdb's copy keeps in-frame clones and lacks some. This sample has some 79,000 clones, with 85% to 90% found just once. Input material: peripheral blood. All receptors derive from a man aged 65 to 79 with active or convalescent COVID-19.

The chain combines TRBV5-4 with TRBJ1-2; 8 bases are a match to TRBD1. The CDR3 sequence is 15 residues long. Germline CDR1 and CDR2: SGHNT and YYREEE (reference sequence). V was pared by 3 bases and J by 3 bases, with 7 bases of the junction left unmatched. CDR3 in amino acids: CASSSGTGYHYGYTF. The DNA for the CDR3 is TGTGCCAGCAGCTCCGGGACAGGTTACCACTATGGCTACACCTTC.

This clone came up a few times. The gene calls are TRBV27 and TRBJ2-2; 7 bases are shared with TRBD2. Germline V gene sequence: CDR1 MNHEY, CDR2 SMNVEV (reference sequence). The CDR3 runs 15 residues. After removal of 3 bases from V and 6 bases from J, the junction contained 7 bases not matched to a gene. As DNA, the CDR3 is TGTGCCAGCAGTTTGGGACTACCTGGAGCCGGGGAGCTGTTTTTT. It is translated as CASSLGLPGAGELFF.

The chain has TRBV28 and TRBJ2-3, with TRBD1 matching 7 bases. This CDR3 is built from 17 residues. Germline V gene lookup returns CDR1 MDHEN and CDR2 SYDVKM. V lost 6 bases to trimming and J lost 1 base; unmatched junction nucleotides: 13. CDR3 loop: CASSPTTGIEGTDTQYF. CDR3 in DNA: TGTGCCAGCAGCCCCACGACAGGGATAGAGGGCACAGATACGCAGTATTTT.

The chain is built from TRBV28 and TRBJ2-7; 9 positions agree with TRBD1. The J segment lost 8 bases and the V segment lost 10 bases, leaving 12 bases of the junction unmatched. The CDR3 contains 13 residues. Germline assignment: CDR1 MDHEN and CDR2 SYDVKM. The CDR3 reads CATTGTGILKQYF. DNA for the CDR3: TGTGCCACCACCGGGACAGGGATACTCAAGCAGTACTTC. Based on the CDR3 plus reference TRBV28 and TRBJ2-7, the full variable domain is DVKVTQSSRYLVKRTGEKVFLECVQDMDHENMFWYRQDPGLGLRLIYFSYDVKMKEKGDIPEGYSVSREKKERFSLILESASTNQTSMYLCATTGTGILKQYFGPGTRLTVT.

The V gene is TRBV18, the J gene TRBJ2-7, with TRBD1 identical over 12 bases. J gave up 1 base and V 5 bases, and 3 bases lay outside the gene matches. Germline V gives CDR1 KGHSH, CDR2 LQKENI. The CDR3 is 15 amino acids. The CDR3 nucleotides are TGTGCCAGCTCATCGGGACAGGGGGCTTCCTACGAGCAGTACTTC. This gives the protein CASSSGQGASYEQYF.

The chain carries TRBV28 and TRBJ1-5; TRBD1 agrees at 7 bases. This CDR3 region has 16 residues. J gave up 1 base and V 4 bases, and 7 bases lay outside the gene matches. Germline V CDR1 and CDR2: MDHEN, SYDVKM. The CDR3 is CASSSMTGRSNQPQHF. In nucleotides, the CDR3 is TGTGCCAGCAGTTCGATGACAGGGCGCAGCAATCAGCCCCAGCATTTT.

V is TRBV2 and J is TRBJ1-1, with a possible D match to TRBD1 (5 bases). With 5 bases removed from V and 1 base from J, the gap between germline ends came to 11 bases. Germline V CDR1 and CDR2: SNHLY, FYNNEI. This CDR3 spans 14 amino acids. The DNA of the CDR3 is TGTGCCAGCAGTTCCCTCGGACAGAACACTGAAGCTTTCTTT. Residues: CASSSLGQNTEAFF.

The chain employs TRBV6-5 and TRBJ1-5; D is unresolved. The CDR3 has 13 residues. In germline, CDR1 is MNHEY, CDR2 SVGAGI. V lost 6 bases, J lost 4 bases, and 10 bases lay in between. The CDR3 nucleotides read TGTGCCAGCAGCGAGTCGGAGAATCAGCCCCAGCATTTT. Translation gives CASSESENQPQHF.

The CDR3 loop is CASSTGGTGTRNTIYF. The CDR3, as DNA: TGTGCCAGCTCAACGGGTGGGACAGGAACACGAAACACCATATATTTT. The gene calls are TRBV18 and TRBJ1-3; 8 positions agree with TRBD1. The CDR3 is 16 residues long. The ends lost 5 bases at V and 5 bases at J; junction bases unmatched: 11. Germline CDR1 and CDR2: KGHSH and LQKENI. Full variable domain (outside the CDR3, taken from reference TRBV18 and TRBJ1-3): NAGVMQNPRHLVRRRGQEARLRCSPMKGHSHVYWYRQLPEEGLKFMVYLQKENIIDESGMPKERFSAEFPKEGPSILRIQQVVRGDSAAYFCASSTGGTGTRNTIYFGEGSWLTVV.

The count of this clone is one. The chain employs TRBV7-8 and TRBJ2-2, with TRBD2 as a possible D gene (5 bases). V was trimmed by 0 bases and J by 12 bases, leaving 8 bases between them. Germline V gene lookup returns CDR1 SGHVS and CDR2 FQNEAQ. The CDR3 runs 12 residues. The CDR3 protein is CASSLALAKLFF. CDR3 nucleotides: TGTGCCAGCAGCTTAGCGCTAGCCAAGCTGTTTTTT.

The genes are TRBV6-5 and TRBJ1-5, with TRBD1 matching over 8 bases. The CDR3 has 13 residues. Germline V lookup: CDR1 MNHEY, CDR2 SVGAGI. With 7 bases clipped from V and 8 bases from J, the junction kept 7 bases outside the gene matches. In nucleotides, the CDR3 is TGTGCCAGCACCAGGACAGGGAGGGAGCCCCAGCATTTT. Its protein is CASTRTGREPQHF.

This clone showed up just once. This chain connects TRBV25-1 to TRBJ2-7; D may be TRBD2 (6 bases). CDR3 size: 13 residues. Germline values: CDR1 MGHDK, CDR2 SYGVNS. Trimming took 3 bases from V and 4 from J, leaving 10 bases between them. The CDR3 DNA follows: TGTGCCAGCAGTGACAGGGCGGGGTACGAGCAGTACTTC. The encoded protein is CASSDRAGYEQYF.

On this clone: Other nucleotide sequences in the sample specify the same CDR3. The chain carries TRBV19 and TRBJ2-7, with TRBD1 matching 11 bases. The CDR3 sequence is 15 residues long. Trimming at V came to 3 bases and at J to 0 bases, leaving 1 base not matched to a gene. The germline V gene has CDR1 LNHDA and CDR2 SQIVND (reference sequence). Here the CDR3 reads CASSIGTGGSYEQYF. The CDR3 region has the DNA TGTGCCAGTAGTATCGGGACAGGGGGCTCCTACGAGCAGTACTTC.

This sequence joins TRBV7-2 and TRBJ1-6; 8 positions agree with TRBD1. J gave up 10 bases and V 1 base, and 6 bases lay outside the gene matches. The germline V gene encodes CDR1 SGHTA and CDR2 FQGNSA. This CDR3 spans 15 amino acids. CDR3 DNA sequence: TGTGCCAGCAGCTTAGACGGCAGGGGGCTGTCACCCCTCCACTTT. Encoded protein: CASSLDGRGLSPLHF.

In its sample, this clone was seen a few times. The chain couples TRBV4-3 to TRBJ1-1, with D possibly being TRBD1 (5 bases). CDR1 and CDR2 (germline): LGHNA, YSLEER. The CDR3 runs 15 residues. The germline V and J ends were trimmed by 1 base and 2 bases, with 11 bases remaining between them. The CDR3 bases are TGCGCCAGCAGCCAAGCCGCAGGGCATAACACTGAAGCTTTCTTT. It is translated as CASSQAAGHNTEAFF.

The chain has TRBV6-5 and TRBJ2-5; 10 bases are shared with TRBD2. Trimming cost V 2 bases and J 7 bases; bases outside gene matches: 7. Germline values: CDR1 MNHEY, CDR2 SVGAGI. The CDR3 contains 15 residues. The CDR3 DNA reads as TGTGCCAGCAGTTACATCCTAGCGGGAGAGGGGACCCAGTACTTC. Encoded protein: CASSYILAGEGTQYF.

The chain is built from TRBV9 and TRBJ2-7, with a possible D match to TRBD2 (6 bases). The germline gives CDR1 SGDLS, CDR2 YYNGEE. Trimming shortened V by 0 bases and J by 3 bases, and 10 bases separated the two germline ends. The CDR3 spans 14 residues. CDR3 sequence (DNA): TGTGCCAGCAGCGTAGGACTAGAGGGCTACGAGCAGTACTTC. It translates to CASSVGLEGYEQYF.

In its sample, this clone was seen a few times. CDR3 nucleotide sequence: TGTGCCAGCAGGCTGGGAGGGGGATTGGACGAGCAGTACTTC. The encoded protein is CASRLGGGLDEQYF. The J gene is TRBJ2-7, the V gene TRBV5-4; possible D gene TRBD2, 7 bases. Germline assignment: CDR1 SGHNT and CDR2 YYREEE (reference sequence). Deletions cut 5 bases from V and 5 bases from J, with 17 bases between. The CDR3 consists of 14 residues.

This chain connects TRBV2 to TRBJ1-2, with D perhaps matching TRBD1 (6 bases). The CDR3 spans 11 residues. CDR1 is SNHLY and CDR2 is FYNNEI in the germline V gene. The V and J ends lost 5 bases and 6 bases respectively, with 7 bases between them. CDR3 sequence: CASSYRDGYTF. CDR3 nucleotide sequence: TGTGCCAGCAGTTACAGGGATGGCTACACCTTC.

This chain connects TRBV10-3 to TRBJ2-3; 11 positions match TRBD2. Germline V gene sequence: CDR1 ENHRY, CDR2 SYGVKD. The CDR3 length is 16 residues. V lost 8 bases and J lost 4; bases outside the gene matches: 11. The CDR3 sequence: CAIRPLAGGDADTQYF. CDR3 DNA sequence: TGTGCCATCCGACCTTTAGCGGGAGGGGACGCAGATACGCAGTATTTT.

This chain links TRBV20-1 with TRBJ2-1; unclear D gene. Germline V gene sequence: CDR1 DFQATT, CDR2 SNEGSKA (reference sequence). The CDR3 has 14 residues. Trimming took 3 bases from V and 4 from J, leaving 13 bases between them. DNA for the CDR3: TGCAGTGCTAGTAGAGGAGCCCCATACAATGAGCAGTTCTTC. Amino acids: CSASRGAPYNEQFF.

This clone came up once. The J gene is TRBJ1-1, the V gene TRBV7-8; TRBD1 is a possible D gene (5 bases). The CDR3 has 16 amino acids. Germline CDR1 is SGHVS and CDR2 is FQNEAQ. The V and J ends lost 0 bases and 1 base respectively, with 12 bases between them. This CDR3 is CASSLAAGRENTEAFF. As DNA, the CDR3 is TGTGCCAGCAGCTTAGCGGCAGGGCGTGAGAACACTGAAGCTTTCTTT.

This chain joins TRBV12-3 or TRBV12-4 and TRBJ1-1; D not resolved. CDR3 length: 13 amino acids. Trimming removed 3 bases at V and 1 base at J, with 6 bases between. CDR3 residues: CASSFTQNTEAFF. The DNA of the CDR3 is TGTGCCAGCAGTTTCACACAGAACACTGAAGCTTTCTTT.

The chain's CDR3 is CASSYGGQGVGEQYF. CDR3 sequence (DNA): TGTGCCAGCAGTTACGGCGGGCAGGGGGTGGGTGAGCAGTACTTC. V and J are TRBV6-5 and TRBJ2-7; 7 bases agree with TRBD1. Trimming removed 2 bases from V and 7 bases from J; junction bases left unmatched: 11. The CDR3 has 15 residues. Germline CDR1 and CDR2: MNHEY and SVGAGI.

The rearrangement uses TRBV18 and TRBJ2-7, with TRBD2 matching 9 bases. V lost 3 bases to trimming and J lost 4 bases; unmatched junction nucleotides: 7. The CDR3 loop spans 15 amino acids. Germline V gene lookup returns CDR1 KGHSH and CDR2 LQKENI. CDR3 loop: CASSPPNSGSYEQYF. For the CDR3, the DNA is TGTGCCAGCTCACCGCCCAATAGCGGGAGTTACGAGCAGTACTTC.

V gene TRBV4-1 combines with J gene TRBJ2-1; D not resolved. The germline V gene has CDR1 MGHRA and CDR2 YSYEKL. The length of the CDR3 is 15 residues. Trimming pared 0 bases from V and 6 bases from J, leaving 12 bases between. This chain's CDR3 is CASSQDNLGSNEQFF. CDR3 nucleotide sequence: TGCGCCAGCAGCCAAGATAACCTCGGTAGCAATGAGCAGTTCTTC.

This clone has just a few counts. The rearrangement joins TRBV5-1 to TRBJ1-4, with 8 bases fitting TRBD1. The CDR3 has 14 residues. The J segment lost 5 bases and the V segment lost 1 base, leaving 1 base of the junction unmatched. The V gene's germline CDR1 is SGHRS and CDR2 YFSETQ. The CDR3 nucleotides are TGCGCCAGCAGCTTGTCAGGGGGCAATGAAAAACTGTTTTTT. It yields the protein CASSLSGGNEKLFF.

The chain links TRBV20-1 to TRBJ2-1, with D possibly being TRBD2 (7 bases). The CDR3 has 16 residues. Trimming pared 3 bases from V and 5 bases from J, leaving 20 bases between. In germline, CDR1 is DFQATT, CDR2 SNEGSKA (reference sequence). The CDR3 spells CSASPGGGSYHNEQFF. The CDR3 coding sequence is TGCAGTGCTAGTCCTGGGGGCGGGAGTTACCACAATGAGCAGTTCTTC.

This clone was observed a single time. CDR3 residues: CASSPRLADEQFF. CDR3 coding DNA: TGTGCCAGCAGCCCAAGACTAGCGGATGAGCAGTTCTTC. This chain links TRBV14 with TRBJ2-1; 9 nucleotides agree with TRBD2. Trimming at V came to 4 bases and at J to 8 bases, leaving 3 bases not matched to a gene. The CDR3 runs 13 residues. Looked up from germline, CDR1 is SGHDN and CDR2 is FVKESK.